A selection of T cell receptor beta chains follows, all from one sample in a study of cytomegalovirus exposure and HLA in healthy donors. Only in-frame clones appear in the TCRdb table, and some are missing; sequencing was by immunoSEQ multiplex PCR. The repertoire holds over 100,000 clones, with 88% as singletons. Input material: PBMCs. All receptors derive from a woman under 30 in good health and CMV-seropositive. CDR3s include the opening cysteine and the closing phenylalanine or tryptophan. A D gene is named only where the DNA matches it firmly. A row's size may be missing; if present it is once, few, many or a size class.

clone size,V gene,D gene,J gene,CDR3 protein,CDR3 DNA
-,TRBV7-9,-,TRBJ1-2,CASRVPALDYGYTF,TGTGCCAGCAGAGTCCCGGCCCTAGACTATGGCTACACCTTC
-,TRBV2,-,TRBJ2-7,CASSNPDSAYEQYF,TGTGCCAGCAGTAATCCCGACAGCGCCTACGAGCAGTACTTC
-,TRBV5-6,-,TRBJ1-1,CASSLRGTEAFF,TGTGCCAGCAGCTTAAGGGGCACTGAAGCTTTCTTT
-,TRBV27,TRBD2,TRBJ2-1,CASSPGVAGNYNEQFF,TGTGCCAGCAGTCCCGGGGTAGCGGGGAACTACAATGAGCAGTTCTTC
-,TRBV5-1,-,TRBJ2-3,CASSLDRYTDTQYF,TGCGCCAGCAGCTTGGACAGATACACAGATACGCAGTATTTT
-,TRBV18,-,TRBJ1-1,CASSVLTMLNTEAFF,TGTGCCAGCTCAGTACTCACCATGTTGAACACTGAAGCTTTCTTT
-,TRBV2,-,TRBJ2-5,CATLTAQETQYF,TGTGCGACGCTTACAGCCCAAGAGACCCAGTACTTC
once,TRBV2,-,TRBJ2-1,CASSEIQTTVLGQFF,TGTGCCAGCAGTGAAATACAGACTACAGTACTCGGGCAGTTCTTC
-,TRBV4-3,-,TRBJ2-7,CASSRSNGDLYEQYF,TGCGCCAGCAGCCGTTCAAACGGGGATCTCTACGAGCAGTACTTC
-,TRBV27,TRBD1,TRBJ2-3,CASSAGTGSTDTQYF,TGTGCCAGCAGTGCCGGGACAGGGAGCACAGATACGCAGTATTTT